This T cell receptor (beta chain) was sequenced during a study of CD8+CD57+ T cells in acquired aplastic anemia. On the study more broadly: DNA recovered from sorted CD4+ and CD8+ cells had a mean of approximately 3 ug. Study-wide findings and caveats: Patients and healthy controls showed no significant CD8+ Simpson's diversity difference.

All patients picked for sequencing had shown, by flow cytometry, an expansion of CD8+CD57+ cells. CDR3 length equals 16 residues. V was cut by 1 base and J by 4 bases, with 16 bases left in between. CDR1 is LGHDT and CDR2 is YNNKEL in the germline V gene (reference sequence). The use of genomic DNA as template underpinned the TCR beta VDJ and CDR3 profiling. TCRdb passed the reads through MiXCR, listing each CDR3 protein once. The table includes around 220,000 distinct CDR3 sequences, about half detected once. Comment on this clonotype: What it binds is unknown.

Specimen: sorted CD4+, CD8+, or CD8+CD57+ T cells (not recorded which) from PBMCs. This receptor was obtained from a human donor with aplastic anemia. The rearrangement uses TRBV3-1 and TRBJ1-1, with a possible D match to TRBD1 (5 bases). The CDR3 DNA is TGTGCCAGCAGCCAAGGACAACTACTGGGGGGCACTGAAGCTTTCTTT. Translation gives CASSQGQLLGGTEAFF.